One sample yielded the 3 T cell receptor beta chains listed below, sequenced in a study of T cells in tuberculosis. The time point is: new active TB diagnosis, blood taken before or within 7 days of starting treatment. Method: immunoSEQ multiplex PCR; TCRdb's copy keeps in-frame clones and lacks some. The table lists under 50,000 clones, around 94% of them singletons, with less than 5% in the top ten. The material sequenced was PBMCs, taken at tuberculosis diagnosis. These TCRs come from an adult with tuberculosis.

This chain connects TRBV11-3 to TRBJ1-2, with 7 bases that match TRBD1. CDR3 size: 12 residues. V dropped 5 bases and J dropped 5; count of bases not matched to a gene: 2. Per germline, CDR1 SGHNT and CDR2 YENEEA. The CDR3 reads CASSRQGYGYTF. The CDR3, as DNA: TGTGCCAGCAGCCGACAGGGTTATGGCTACACCTTC.

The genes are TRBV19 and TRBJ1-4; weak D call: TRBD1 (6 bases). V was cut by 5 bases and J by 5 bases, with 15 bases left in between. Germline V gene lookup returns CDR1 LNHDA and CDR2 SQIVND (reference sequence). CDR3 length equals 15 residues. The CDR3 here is CASSPQGKLNEKLFF. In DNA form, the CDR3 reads TGTGCCAGTAGTCCCCAGGGGAAACTAAATGAAAAACTGTTTTTT. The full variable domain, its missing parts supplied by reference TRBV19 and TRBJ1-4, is DGGITQSPKYLFRKEGQNVTLSCEQNLNHDAMYWYRQDPGQGLRLIYYSQIVNDFQKGDIAEGYSVSREKKESFPLTVTSAQKNPTAFYLCASSPQGKLNEKLFFGSGTQLSVL.

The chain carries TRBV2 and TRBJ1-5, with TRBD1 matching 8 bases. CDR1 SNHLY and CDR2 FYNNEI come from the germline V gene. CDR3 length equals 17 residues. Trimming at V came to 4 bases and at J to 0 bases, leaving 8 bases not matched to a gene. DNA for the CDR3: TGTGCCAGCAGTGCAGGGGGCTACTCTTATAGCAATCAGCCCCAGCATTTT. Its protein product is CASSAGGYSYSNQPQHF.